One and the same sample provided the 15 T cell receptor beta chains below, sequenced in a study of early T cells in non-severe SARS-CoV-2 infection. One entry per CDR3 protein results from TCRdb running MiXCR on the 5' RACE reads. The sample comprises more than 60,000 distinct CDR3 sequences, 9.5% of which are singletons, and under 7% rests with the top ten. Sequencing was done on a sample of whole blood. These receptors were collected from an adult who was a healthcare worker with PCR-confirmed SARS-CoV-2 infection or an uninfected control (not recorded which).

This clonotype was counted between two and nine times. The chain has TRBV29-1 and TRBJ2-2; TRBD2 might be the D (6 bases). Germline V lookup: CDR1 SQVTM, CDR2 ANQGSEA. The CDR3 totals 14 residues. V was trimmed by 8 bases and J by 2 bases, leaving 15 bases between them. The CDR3 DNA reads as TGCAGCACCCGGGAGTACGGAAACACCGGGGAGCTGTTTTTT. This encodes CSTREYGNTGELFF.

The chain recombines TRBV7-3 with TRBJ1-1; the D is unclear. Between the trimmed V and J ends, which lost 5 bases and 5 bases, there was a span of 12 bases. CDR3 length equals 13 residues. Per germline, CDR1 SGHTA and CDR2 FQGTGA. CDR3 sequence (DNA): TGTGCCAGCAGCGGCGAAGTAGGAACTGAAGCTTTCTTT. Protein sequence: CASSGEVGTEAFF.

This chain links TRBV20-1 with TRBJ1-4, with D possibly matching TRBD1 (6 bases). The CDR3 totals 12 residues. Germline lookup yields CDR1 DFQATT and CDR2 SNEGSKA (reference sequence). Trimming removed 3 bases at V and 8 bases at J, with 10 bases between. Here the CDR3 DNA reads TGCAGTGCTAGTAACGGGGGCGAAAAACTGTTTTTT. This sequence encodes CSASNGGEKLFF.

This clonotype was counted many times. The rearrangement uses TRBV2 and TRBJ1-4, with 7 bases lining up with TRBD1. Germline CDR1 is SNHLY and CDR2 is FYNNEI. The CDR3 contains 15 residues. The ends lost 11 bases at V and 8 bases at J; junction bases unmatched: 17. The CDR3 coding sequence is TGTGCCCGGGGACAGCAGAACGCAGGAGCAGAAAAACTGTTTTTT. It translates to CARGQQNAGAEKLFF.

This chain connects TRBV29-1 to TRBJ2-2; 11 bases are a match to TRBD1. V dropped 7 bases and J dropped 4; count of bases not matched to a gene: 8. Germline V gene data show CDR1 as SQVTM and CDR2 as ANQGSEA. The CDR3 runs 15 residues. The CDR3 nucleotides are TGCAGCGCCAGGACAGGGGGCGCGAGCACCGGGGAGCTGTTTTTT. This translates into CSARTGGASTGELFF.

The CDR3 reads CASSLTGETEAFF. CDR3 bases: TGTGCCAGCAGCCTGACAGGGGAGACTGAAGCTTTCTTT. This chain joins TRBV7-9 and TRBJ1-1; 8 bases are shared with TRBD1. Germline CDR1 is SEHNR and CDR2 is FQNEAQ (reference sequence). Unmatched junction bases numbered 4, after V lost 5 bases and J lost 5 bases. CDR3 length: 13 residues.

This clonotype was seen a handful of times. The rearrangement joins TRBV9 to TRBJ2-1; 8 nucleotides line up with TRBD1. Germline trimming cut 1 base from V and 5 bases from J; bases unmatched to any gene: 5. There are 15 residues in the CDR3. The germline CDR1 and CDR2 sequences are SGDLS and YYNGEE. Here the CDR3 reads CASSVYSDRDNEQFF. CDR3 nucleotide sequence: TGTGCCAGCAGCGTATATTCGGACAGGGACAATGAGCAGTTCTTC.

V and J are TRBV11-2 and TRBJ2-7; D possibly corresponds to TRBD1 (6 bases). CDR1 and CDR2 from the germline V gene are SGHAT and FQNNGV. Trimming removed 3 bases at V and 6 bases at J, with 15 bases between. The CDR3 has 14 amino acids. The CDR3 here is CASSFSRGWIEQYF. CDR3 bases: TGTGCCAGCAGCTTCTCCAGGGGATGGATCGAGCAGTACTTC.

This clonotype showed up many times. J is TRBJ2-2 and V is TRBV10-1; 10 nucleotides line up with TRBD1. Trimming took 6 bases from V and 2 from J; bases not matched to a gene: 3. Germline CDR1 reads WNHNN; CDR2 reads SYGVQD (reference sequence). CDR3 length: 15 amino acids. The CDR3 reads CASSGTGVNTGELFF. The DNA of the CDR3 is TGCGCCAGCAGCGGGACAGGGGTCAACACCGGGGAGCTGTTTTTT.

V gene TRBV3-1 combines with J gene TRBJ2-3; 8 bases line up with TRBD2. Germline V CDR1 and CDR2: LGHDT, YNNKEL (reference sequence). This CDR3 is built from 15 residues. With 4 bases clipped from V and 3 bases from J, the junction kept 6 bases outside the gene matches. The CDR3 here is CASSPFTSGTDTQYF. The CDR3 DNA is TGTGCCAGCAGCCCGTTCACTAGCGGAACAGATACGCAGTATTTT.

This clonotype was seen a few times. The V call is TRBV14, the J call TRBJ2-2, with 10 positions matching TRBD1. The germline V gene encodes CDR1 SGHDN and CDR2 FVKESK. The trim removed 1 base at V and 6 bases at J, leaving 5 bases unmatched. The CDR3 contains 16 residues. CDR3 region: CASSQGDRGFPGELFF. The DNA of the CDR3 is TGTGCCAGCAGCCAAGGGGACAGGGGTTTCCCCGGGGAGCTGTTTTTT.

The J gene is TRBJ2-6, the V gene TRBV6-6, with D maybe TRBD1 (6 bases). Germline values: CDR1 MNHNY, CDR2 SVGAGI (reference sequence). With 1 base removed from V and 0 bases from J, the gap between germline ends came to 10 bases. The CDR3 consists of 17 residues. The CDR3 DNA sequence: TGTGCCAGCAGTTACTGGGACAAAAGCTCTGGGGCCAACGTCCTGACTTTC. It specifies CASSYWDKSSGANVLTF.

The chain joins TRBV20-1 to TRBJ2-3; D is possibly TRBD2 (7 bases). In germline, CDR1 is DFQATT, CDR2 SNEGSKA (reference sequence). This CDR3 comprises 16 residues. V was cut by 6 bases and J by 1 base, with 20 bases left in between. The chain's CDR3 is CSASRGRGVGTDTQYF. The CDR3 DNA is TGCAGTGCGAGCCGAGGGAGGGGGGTTGGCACAGATACGCAGTATTTT.

This clonotype was seen repeatedly, ten times or more. This chain links TRBV4-3 with TRBJ2-3; tentatively, D is TRBD2 (5 bases). Germline V gene lookup returns CDR1 LGHNA and CDR2 YSLEER. The V end was cut by 0 bases, the J end by 4 bases, with 17 bases between. The CDR3 sequence is 17 residues long. The DNA for the CDR3 is TGCGCCAGCAGCCAAGATTACCAGCGAGAGGGTTCAGATACGCAGTATTTT. It translates to CASSQDYQREGSDTQYF.

J is TRBJ2-2 and V is TRBV6-6; D is ambiguous. V dropped 9 bases and J dropped 1 base, with 9 bases sitting between them. Per germline, CDR1 MNHNY and CDR2 SVGAGI (reference sequence). This CDR3 has 13 amino acids. The CDR3 DNA reads TGTGCCAGTCTCCCGGGGAACACCGGGGAGCTGTTTTTT. Amino acids: CASLPGNTGELFF.